These 10 T cell receptor beta chains were all obtained from the same sample, sequenced in a study of blood T cell repertoires in COVID-19. The protocol was immunoSEQ multiplex PCR, while the TCRdb copy is restricted to in-frame clones and leaves out a portion. The sample has around 220,000 clones, 70% to 90% seen once. Sample: peripheral blood. These receptors all stem from a woman in her thirties or forties who had recovered from COVID-19.

The chain has TRBV6-2 or TRBV6-3 and TRBJ2-5; D call uncertain. Germline CDR1 and CDR2: MNHEY and SVGEGT. The CDR3 consists of 16 residues. Trimming took 6 bases from V and 1 from J, leaving 18 bases between them. Here the CDR3 DNA reads TGTGCCAGCAGCCCCTGGATACTGGGCTCCCAAGAGACCCAGTACTTC. Protein sequence: CASSPWILGSQETQYF.

The chain carries TRBV19 and TRBJ1-1; 7 bases match TRBD1. V lost 4 bases and J lost 0; bases outside the gene matches: 2. Germline values: CDR1 LNHDA, CDR2 SQIVND (reference sequence). The CDR3 is made up of 14 amino acids. The CDR3 DNA reads as TGTGCCAGTAGTAAGGGACAGTTGAACACTGAAGCTTTCTTT. Translation: CASSKGQLNTEAFF.

The chain has TRBV11-3 and TRBJ2-5; TRBD1 agrees at 8 bases. V shed 8 bases, J shed 4 bases, and the junction held 15 bases outside the gene matches. This CDR3 has 16 residues. CDR1 SGHNT and CDR2 YENEEA come from the germline V gene. CDR3 loop: CASQERQGAARETQYF. The CDR3 DNA is TGTGCCAGCCAAGAAAGGCAGGGGGCAGCACGAGAGACCCAGTACTTC.

The chain combines TRBV7-2 with TRBJ1-2, with D maybe TRBD1 (6 bases). V was shortened by 4 bases and J by 2 bases, with 17 bases between the two germline ends. This CDR3 has 16 residues. CDR1 and CDR2 from the germline V gene are SGHTA and FQGNSA. The DNA for the CDR3 is TGTGCCAGCAGCTATCCGGAACTCGACAGGAACTATGGCTACACCTTC. Translated: CASSYPELDRNYGYTF.

The chain joins TRBV5-6 to TRBJ2-7; maybe TRBD2 (6 bases). The germline V and J ends were trimmed by 0 bases and 0 bases, with 7 bases remaining between them. This CDR3 is built from 14 residues. Germline V gene data show CDR1 as SGHDT and CDR2 as YYEEEE. The CDR3 DNA reads as TGTGCCAGCAGCTTGGCGGGAGCCTCCTACGAGCAGTACTTC. Translated: CASSLAGASYEQYF.

This clone was found once. The genes are TRBV29-1 and TRBJ2-3; 7 bases line up with TRBD1. Trimming removed 5 bases from V and 5 bases from J; junction bases left unmatched: 10. The CDR3 totals 14 residues. Germline loops: CDR1 SQVTM, CDR2 ANQGSEA. The CDR3 region has the DNA TGCAGCGTTTCGGGGTTGACAGGGCAAGATACGCAGTATTTT. Translating gives CSVSGLTGQDTQYF.

The chain employs TRBV7-2 and TRBJ2-7, with D possibly being TRBD2 (6 bases). This CDR3 has 14 residues. Germline V gives CDR1 SGHTA, CDR2 FQGNSA. The V end lost 2 bases, the J end lost 0 bases, and 8 bases lay between the germline ends. This CDR3 reads CASSLSGSSYEQYF. In nucleotides, the CDR3 is TGTGCCAGCAGCTTAAGCGGGTCCTCCTACGAGCAGTACTTC.

This clone was detected only a few times. This chain links TRBV7-3 with TRBJ2-7; 7 bases align to TRBD2. The CDR3 sequence is 16 residues long. J gave up 4 bases and V 4 bases, and 13 bases lay outside the gene matches. In germline, CDR1 is SGHTA, CDR2 FQGTGA. This chain's CDR3 is CASSSRTGGGQYEQYF. The DNA for the CDR3 is TGTGCCAGCAGCTCCCGAACTGGGGGAGGGCAATACGAGCAGTACTTC.

The chain links TRBV19 to TRBJ1-2; 12 bases are shared with TRBD1. Germline CDR1 is LNHDA and CDR2 is SQIVND (reference sequence). Trimming removed 7 bases from V and 8 bases from J; junction bases left unmatched: 14. The CDR3 runs 16 residues. The CDR3 loop is CASTPTGTGGAGGYTF. In DNA form, the CDR3 reads TGTGCCAGTACCCCGACAGGGACAGGGGGCGCGGGGGGCTACACCTTC.

V is TRBV6-2 or TRBV6-3 and J is TRBJ1-2, with D unclear. The V and J ends lost 2 bases and 7 bases respectively, with 11 bases between them. The CDR3 loop spans 13 amino acids. Germline CDR1 and CDR2: MNHEY and SVGEGT. This chain's CDR3 is CASSYMEVGGYTF. The CDR3 coding sequence is TGTGCCAGCAGTTACATGGAGGTGGGTGGCTACACCTTC.